This entry lists 2 T cell receptor beta chains sequenced from one sample in a study of control samples from healthy donors and cancer patients. Measured with immunoSEQ multiplex PCR; TCRdb has only the in-frame clones, and not every one. Among 120,000 to 150,000 clones, 80% to 95% were seen once, and the ten largest hold 11%. The sequencing input was blood. The receptors derive from a man aged 30 to 45 in good health.

The chain links TRBV7-3 to TRBJ1-5; the D gene is possibly TRBD1 (6 bases). Per germline, CDR1 SGHTA and CDR2 FQGTGA. This CDR3 comprises 15 residues. Trimming pared 4 bases from V and 3 bases from J, leaving 13 bases between. Here the CDR3 reads CASSSQQGPNQPQHF. CDR3 bases: TGTGCCAGCAGCTCACAACAGGGTCCCAATCAGCCCCAGCATTTT.

The chain links TRBV27 to TRBJ2-2, with 7 bases matching TRBD1. Germline-derived CDR1 and CDR2 are MNHEY and SMNVEV (reference sequence). The CDR3 is made up of 14 amino acids. The V segment lost 5 bases and the J segment 7 bases; nucleotides outside the gene matches: 7. CDR3 residues: CASSQTGLGGELFF. Here the CDR3 DNA reads TGTGCCAGCAGTCAGACAGGGTTGGGCGGGGAGCTGTTTTTT.